This T cell receptor (beta chain) originates from a study of cytomegalovirus exposure and HLA in healthy donors (dated by TCRdb to about 2017). In the study overall: An earlier analysis of several hundred of the donors reported approximately 270 Gb of sequence data and some 120 million unique TCR beta sequences from 150 million to 200 million T cells. Roughly 320 gigabases of sequencing data and around 85 million unique TCR sequences made up an early release that covered some 640 HLA-typed donors. Of the 398 genotyped donors, 75% to 85% were placed in the genetic ancestry cluster associated with self-reported Caucasian donors. The study was designed to test whether signatures of past pathogen exposure could be identified by cataloging public T cell receptors. Using immunosequencing, the study profiled T cell repertoires from approximately 700 subjects and related those repertoires to cytomegalovirus serostatus. A separate validation cohort of about 110 different subjects was used in addition to the approximately 610-subject first cohort. High-throughput TCR immunosequencing, statistical association of individual TCRs with disease status, and machine learning were combined to predict cytomegalovirus infection status. A later analysis re-analyzed previously published TCR beta repertoires from approximately 700 donors and added high-resolution HLA genotyping to study TCR occurrence patterns. Rather than drawing on any new phenotypic data, the later analysis identified candidate immune exposures from TCR beta sequences and the way those sequences occurred across donors. In an earlier analysis of around 540 of the donors, high-throughput TCR beta sequencing was used to judge whether each TCR beta V gene segment behaved as functional or pseudogenic. Donor age, sex, ethnicity and CMV serostatus were collected together with the repertoire data. A later genetic analysis took genome-wide SNP genotypes for about 60% of the roughly 670 donors and used that subset as a discovery cohort. All discovery cohort repertoires had been generated using a single sequencing platform. HLA typing covered class I and class II loci at four-digit resolution. Typing coverage differed by locus: A, B, C, DRB1 and DQB1 were typed in about 620-630 donors, DQA1 in about 550, DPA1 in around 580, and DPB1 in just under 490. About five DR-DQ haplotypes were treated as single units for association and clustering because of strong linkage in the cohort. Across about 380 genotyped donors of the cohort, an average of approximately 200,000 unique TCR beta nucleotide sequences per donor were sequenced, and 15% to 20% of those sequences were non-productive. Overall study outcomes, separate from this receptor: A later analysis found that most CMV-associated TCR beta chains appeared HLA-restricted, with HLA associations seemingly driven largely by CMV exposure. The presence/absence analyses assumed that sequencing depth was roughly uniform across donors, and that assumption may not be true. Because counts were too low, approximately 15 rarely observed V segments, including chromosome 9 orphons, were excluded from the earlier analysis of 587 of the donors. In a later analysis, several top co-occurrence clusters were reported to appear linked to parvovirus B19, influenza, CMV and Epstein-Barr virus. Compared with the 666-donor mean, donors in an Asian-associated ancestry cluster had fewer N-insertions in productive TCRs, according to a later genetic analysis. A further reported finding was that TCR beta sequences accurately predicted the HLA-A and HLA-B alleles for most subjects in the first cohort. The sequencing pipeline was judged likely to have produced a cluster of highly shared sequence variants as a technical artifact. According to a later analysis, TCR association rates differed among HLA loci, with DRB1 alleles showing the most associated TCRs and HLA-C alleles showing the fewest. Because some donors lacked HLA typing at each locus, the association tests relied only on the typed subset. In the study, around 150 TCR beta chains were listed as associated with cytomegalovirus. An earlier analysis of 587 of the donors showed that most TCR beta V segments appeared in productive rearrangements either about 87% or about 30% of the time, which broadly matched IMGT annotations. Specific HLA alleles were associated with 16,951 TCR beta sequences at a false discovery rate of 0.05 in a later analysis. The authors suggested that the approach could potentially be extended to other disease states and immunological phenotypes. A later analysis found that HLA-associated TCR beta chains were more clonally expanded and had lower generation probabilities than equally common non-associated chains. The classifier was reported to diagnose cytomegalovirus status with high specificity and sensitivity in both the original cohort and the validation cohort. Linkage disequilibrium might explain the correlated functional status among segregating V segments, but an unknown experimental factor could not be ruled out. For the cohort, immune exposure information was limited to CMV serostatus. Strong co-occurrence of HLA alleles, especially DR and DQ, made assigning TCR associations to individual alleles difficult. Most TCR sequences were observed very rarely across donors, whereas some public TCRs were present in many individuals. The cohort was sequenced for TCR beta chains only, and without alpha or paired-chain data the features that could be detected were limited. Some IMGT-functional V segments, including TRBV6-2 and TRBV6-3, could not be told apart with the 87-base-pair reads, so those segments were excluded. A few of the identified cytomegalovirus-associated TCR beta chains were confirmed in vitro to be specific for cytomegalovirus antigens. An association between a missense DCLRE1C variant and V-gene and J-gene trimming of TCR beta chains was found in a later genetic analysis and replicated in an independent cohort.

The receptor library was made with the immunoSEQ multiplex PCR assay. A mixture of 60 forward primers for TCR Vbeta segments and 13 reverse primers for TCR Jbeta segments was used in the multiplex PCR. Amplification of the CDR3 region of rearranged TCR beta genes was performed with a multiplex PCR assay on genomic DNA. Amplified TCR beta libraries were sequenced as 87-base-pair reads on the Illumina HiSeq System. The original pipeline was this. In a later analysis, tens of millions of unique TCR beta chains were counted across the 690 or so repertoires, and around 11 million of these chains were shared by at least two donors. Raw reads were error-corrected and collapsed into unique sequences with a nearest-neighbor algorithm that merged closely related sequences to remove PCR and sequencing errors. CDR3 sequences were aligned to IMGT reference sequences to assign V, D and J gene segments. For a sequence to be retained, a match of at least six nucleotides was required to both a V gene segment and a J gene segment. A rearrangement counted as productive if the CDR3 had no stop codons and remained in frame with V and J, and every other rearrangement counted as non-productive. CDR3 was defined according to IMGT convention as the region running from the second conserved V-encoded cysteine to the conserved J-encoded phenylalanine. The earlier analysis of fewer than 750 of the donors excluded sequences that lacked an unambiguous match to a single V gene segment. An earlier analysis of 587 of the donors called V segments functional above 56.7% productive rearrangements and segregating when the between-donor standard deviation exceeded 5%. A statistical classification framework was developed to diagnose cytomegalovirus status using the catalog of TCR beta chain sequences. A later analysis assigned V and J genes by comparing TCR nucleotide sequences with IMGT/GENE-DB human TR gene sequences. Using the TCRdist pipeline, a later analysis assigned CDR3 sequences along with most-parsimonious VDJ recombination scenarios. In a later analysis, each TCR beta chain was defined by its CDR3 amino acid sequence together with its V-gene family, and reads without a unique V-gene family were excluded. A later analysis removed 600 or so highly shared, low-generation-probability nucleotide sequences to deal with suspected cross-contamination and a sequencing artifact. For each public chain, a later analysis derived a clonal expansion index from normalized ranks of inferred template counts within each repertoire. In a later analysis, generation probabilities were computed using a VDJ recombination model fitted to out-of-frame rearrangements, and the results were checked against IGoR. A later analysis scored TCR-TCR, TCR-HLA and TCR-CMV co-occurrence with hypergeometric tests, applying a repertoire-size bias correction to TCR pairs. False discovery rates were estimated in a later analysis by permuting HLA or CMV assignments 20 times. In a later analysis, co-occurring TCRs were grouped using DBSCAN, with TCRdist sequence similarity added in when clustering inside HLA-allele-positive subsets. Co-occurrence clustering excluded repertoires with fewer than 30,000 or more than 120,000 public chains, plus five with anomalous nucleotide sharing. Entries here come from immuneACCESS through TCRdb and include only in-frame sequences with V and J called. Some clones fail to appear in such tables; in the studies checked, an unresolved V gene covers under half of the shortfall, and the cause of the remainder is unknown. D and trimming come from the DNA, and the V and J calls and clone size come from that table. The sample data list about 160,000 clones, and roughly 76% of these were observed just once. The top ten clonotypes cover approximately 13% of the sample.

Details on this clone: Its antigen is unknown. Base qualities were left out, and no much larger clone turns up one base away.

CDR1 and CDR2 are drawn from the germline V gene: SGHNT, YENEEA. V lost 5 bases and J lost 7 bases, and the count of bases not matched to a germline gene is 12. The CDR3 goes from the cysteine to the phenylalanine over 17 residues. Only CDR3 DNA is held: 51 bases, read in frame from base 1. The cohort consisted of some 670 healthy bone marrow donors. At the time of sampling, all cohort members were nominally healthy, though unrecorded immune exposures were likely present. The donor tested CMV seronegative and was one of the 352 seronegative cohort members. A peripheral blood sample was collected from each donor, and TCR beta sequencing was performed on peripheral blood mononuclear cells. Genomic DNA was extracted from the blood cell samples with the Qiagen DNeasy Blood Extraction Kit.

This clonotype was obtained from a woman aged 45-65 years in good health and CMV-seronegative. Sequencing was carried out using PBMCs. The rearranged segments are TRBV11-3 and TRBJ2-2; a stretch of 11 junction bases matches TRBD2. The CDR3 region: CASSPIAGGLEGGELFF. The nucleotide sequence reads TGTGCCAGCAGCCCGATAGCGGGAGGGCTTGAGGGCGGGGAGCTGTTTTTT.